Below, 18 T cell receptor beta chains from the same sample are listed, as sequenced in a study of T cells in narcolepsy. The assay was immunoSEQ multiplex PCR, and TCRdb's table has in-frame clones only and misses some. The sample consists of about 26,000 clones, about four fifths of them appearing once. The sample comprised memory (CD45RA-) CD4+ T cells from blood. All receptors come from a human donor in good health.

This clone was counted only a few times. The CDR3 loop is CASSVAVAGVTDTQYF. Written as DNA, the CDR3 is TGTGCCAGCAGCGTAGCGGTAGCGGGAGTTACAGATACGCAGTATTTT. The chain employs TRBV9 and TRBJ2-3; 9 bases align to TRBD2. Per the germline V gene, CDR1 is SGDLS and CDR2 is YYNGEE. The CDR3 loop spans 16 amino acids. Unmatched junction bases numbered 5, after V lost 0 bases and J lost 3 bases.

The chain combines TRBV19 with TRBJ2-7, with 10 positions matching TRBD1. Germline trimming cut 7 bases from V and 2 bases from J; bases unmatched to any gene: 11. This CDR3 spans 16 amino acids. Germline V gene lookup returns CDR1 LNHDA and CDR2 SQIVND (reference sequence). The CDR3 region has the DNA TGTGCCAGTACTCCGCCACCGGGACAGGGGACCTACGAGCAGTACTTC. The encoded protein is CASTPPPGQGTYEQYF.

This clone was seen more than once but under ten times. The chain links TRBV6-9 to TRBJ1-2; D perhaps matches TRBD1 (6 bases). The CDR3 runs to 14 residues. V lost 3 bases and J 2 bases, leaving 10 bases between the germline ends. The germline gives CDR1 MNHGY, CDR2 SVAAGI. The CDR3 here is CASSYRTGNYGYTF. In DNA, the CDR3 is TGTGCCAGCAGTTACCGCACAGGGAACTATGGCTACACCTTC.

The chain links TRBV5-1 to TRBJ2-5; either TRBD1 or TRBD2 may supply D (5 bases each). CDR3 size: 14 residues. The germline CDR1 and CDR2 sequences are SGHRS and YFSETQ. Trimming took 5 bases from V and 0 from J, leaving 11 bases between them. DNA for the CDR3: TGCGCCAGCAGACCCGGGACGGACCAAGAGACCCAGTACTTC. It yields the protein CASRPGTDQETQYF.

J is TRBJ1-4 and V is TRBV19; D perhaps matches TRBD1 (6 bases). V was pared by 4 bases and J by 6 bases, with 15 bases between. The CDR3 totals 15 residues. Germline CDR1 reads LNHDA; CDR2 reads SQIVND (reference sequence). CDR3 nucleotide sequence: TGTGCCAGTAGTACAGGGGAGCCCCGAGATGAAAAACTGTTTTTT. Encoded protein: CASSTGEPRDEKLFF.

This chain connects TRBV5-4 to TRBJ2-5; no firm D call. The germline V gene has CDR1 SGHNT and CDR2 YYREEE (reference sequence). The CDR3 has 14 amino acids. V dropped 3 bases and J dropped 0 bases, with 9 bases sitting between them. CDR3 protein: CASSSAQHQETQYF. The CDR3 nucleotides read TGTGCCAGCAGCTCAGCCCAGCACCAAGAGACCCAGTACTTC.

The CDR3 sequence: CASSQLVNTEAFF. The CDR3 DNA sequence: TGTGCCAGCAGCCAATTGGTGAACACTGAAGCTTTCTTT. The gene calls are TRBV4-2 and TRBJ1-1; D unclear. Germline V gene sequence: CDR1 LGHNA, CDR2 YNFKEQ. The CDR3 covers 13 residues. The V end lost 2 bases, the J end lost 0 bases, and 4 bases lay between the germline ends.

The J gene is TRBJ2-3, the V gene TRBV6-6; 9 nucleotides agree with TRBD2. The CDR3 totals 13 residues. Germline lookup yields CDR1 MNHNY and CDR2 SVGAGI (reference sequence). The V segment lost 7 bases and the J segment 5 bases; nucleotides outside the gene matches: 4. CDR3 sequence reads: CASTPAGGDTQYF. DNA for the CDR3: TGTGCCAGCACACCAGCGGGAGGAGATACGCAGTATTTT.

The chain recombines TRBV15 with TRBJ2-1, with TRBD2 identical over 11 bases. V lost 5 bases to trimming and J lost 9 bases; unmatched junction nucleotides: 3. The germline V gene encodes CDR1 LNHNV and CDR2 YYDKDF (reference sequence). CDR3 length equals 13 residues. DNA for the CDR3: TGTGCCACCAGCTCTAGCGGGAGGCCTGAGCAGTTCTTC. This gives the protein CATSSSGRPEQFF.

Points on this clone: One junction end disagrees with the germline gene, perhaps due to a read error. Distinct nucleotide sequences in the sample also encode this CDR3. CDR3 loop: CASSIEPGANQPQHF. The CDR3 DNA follows: TGTGCCAGCAGTATAGAACCGGGGGCCAATCAGCCCCAGCATTTT. The chain joins TRBV19 to TRBJ1-5; TRBD1 is a possible D gene (6 bases). Per the germline V gene, CDR1 is LNHDA and CDR2 is SQIVND (reference sequence). This CDR3 comprises 15 residues.

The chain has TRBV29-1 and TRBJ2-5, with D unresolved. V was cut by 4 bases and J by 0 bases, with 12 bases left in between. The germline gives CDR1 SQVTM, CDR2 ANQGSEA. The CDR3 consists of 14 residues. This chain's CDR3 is CSVVPTRYQETQYF. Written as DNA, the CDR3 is TGCAGCGTTGTCCCGACCCGCTACCAAGAGACCCAGTACTTC.

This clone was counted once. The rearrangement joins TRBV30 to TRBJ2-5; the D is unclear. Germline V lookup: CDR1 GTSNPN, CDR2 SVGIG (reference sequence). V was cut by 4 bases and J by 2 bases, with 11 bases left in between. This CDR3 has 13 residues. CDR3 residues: CAWTGGVQETQYF. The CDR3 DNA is TGTGCCTGGACCGGTGGGGTTCAAGAGACCCAGTACTTC.

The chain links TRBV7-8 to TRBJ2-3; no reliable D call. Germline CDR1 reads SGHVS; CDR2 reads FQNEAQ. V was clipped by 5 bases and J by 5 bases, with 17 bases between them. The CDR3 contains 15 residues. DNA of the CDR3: TGTGCCAGCAGCCACGACCGCGCCCTTGGAGATACGCAGTATTTT. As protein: CASSHDRALGDTQYF.

As DNA, the CDR3 is TGTGCCAGCAGCCAAGATTCGAGAGCGGGACAGGGGGCGTTGAGGACAGATACGCAGTATTTT. Protein product: CASSQDSRAGQGALRTDTQYF. This sequence joins TRBV14 and TRBJ2-3, with 12 bases matching TRBD1. J gave up 3 bases and V 0 bases, and 16 bases lay outside the gene matches. Germline V gene lookup returns CDR1 SGHDN and CDR2 FVKESK. The CDR3 is 21 residues long.

The CDR3 is CASSIDRRTEAFF. The CDR3 DNA is TGTGCCAGCAGCATCGACAGAAGGACTGAAGCTTTCTTT. This rearrangement joins TRBV11-2 to TRBJ1-1; weak D call: TRBD1 (5 bases). The CDR3 has 13 residues. Looked up from germline, CDR1 is SGHAT and CDR2 is FQNNGV. Trimming shortened V by 5 bases and J by 5 bases, and 12 bases separated the two germline ends.

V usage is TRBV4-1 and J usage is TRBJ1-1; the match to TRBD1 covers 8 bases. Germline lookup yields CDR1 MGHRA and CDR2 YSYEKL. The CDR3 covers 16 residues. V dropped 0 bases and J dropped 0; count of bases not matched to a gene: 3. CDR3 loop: CASSQESTGVNTEAFF. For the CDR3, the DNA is TGCGCCAGCAGCCAAGAGTCGACAGGGGTGAACACTGAAGCTTTCTTT.

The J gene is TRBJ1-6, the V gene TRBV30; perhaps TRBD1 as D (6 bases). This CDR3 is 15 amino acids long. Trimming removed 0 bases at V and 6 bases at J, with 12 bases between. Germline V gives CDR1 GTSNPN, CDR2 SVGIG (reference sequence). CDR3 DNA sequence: TGTGCCTGGAGTGTAAGGGGGAACCCTAATTCACCCCTCCACTTT. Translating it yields CAWSVRGNPNSPLHF.

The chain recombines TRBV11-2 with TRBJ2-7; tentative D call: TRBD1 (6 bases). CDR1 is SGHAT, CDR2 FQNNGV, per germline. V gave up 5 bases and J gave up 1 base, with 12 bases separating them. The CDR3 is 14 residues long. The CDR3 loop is CASSNQGKSYEQYF. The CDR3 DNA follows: TGTGCCAGCAGCAACCAGGGGAAGTCCTACGAGCAGTACTTC.